Presented here are 10 T cell receptor beta chains from one specimen sequenced in a study of T cell responses to AZD1222 COVID-19 vaccine. Produced via immunoSEQ multiplex PCR; TCRdb's table is partial and in-frame only. The sample has about 140,000 clones; around nine tenths are singletons. The sample in question was peripheral blood, obtained 28 days after the second AZD1222 dose. These receptor sequences come from an adult who received the AZD1222 COVID-19 vaccine.

This chain links TRBV6-6 with TRBJ2-3; D gene unclear. The CDR3 contains 11 residues. Trimming shortened V by 4 bases and J by 4 bases, and 3 bases separated the two germline ends. In germline, CDR1 is MNHNY, CDR2 SVGAGI (reference sequence). This chain's CDR3 is CASSWSDTQYF. Written as DNA, the CDR3 is TGTGCCAGCAGTTGGTCAGATACGCAGTATTTT.

V and J are TRBV11-3 and TRBJ2-2; tentative D call: TRBD2 (6 bases). Trimming stripped 8 bases from V and 3 bases from J, with 7 bases between. The CDR3 runs to 12 residues. The germline CDR1 and CDR2 sequences are SGHNT and YENEEA. This chain's CDR3 is CASRGDTGELFF. CDR3 bases: TGTGCCAGCCGCGGGGACACCGGGGAGCTGTTTTTT.

The V call is TRBV11-2, the J call TRBJ2-7, with D possibly matching TRBD1 (5 bases). Trimming shortened V by 5 bases and J by 3 bases, and 17 bases separated the two germline ends. The CDR3 has 15 amino acids. In germline, CDR1 is SGHAT, CDR2 FQNNGV. CDR3 sequence reads: CASSTRAGPHYEQYF. The CDR3 nucleotides are TGTGCCAGCAGCACCCGGGCAGGGCCGCACTACGAGCAGTACTTC.

This rearrangement joins TRBV7-9 to TRBJ2-7; D is unresolved. This CDR3 comprises 14 residues. V gave up 3 bases and J gave up 2 bases, with 11 bases separating them. CDR1 and CDR2 (germline): SEHNR, FQNEAQ (reference sequence). CDR3 protein: CASSFRQAPYEQYF. CDR3 DNA: TGTGCCAGCAGCTTCCGGCAGGCCCCCTACGAGCAGTACTTC.

This chain links TRBV7-9 with TRBJ2-1; D remains unclear. Trimming pared 7 bases from V and 1 base from J, leaving 11 bases between. CDR1 SEHNR and CDR2 FQNEAQ come from the germline V gene (reference sequence). This CDR3 is 14 amino acids long. The CDR3 DNA reads TGTGCCAGCACCAAGTCCGGTTCCTACAATGAGCAGTTCTTC. It codes for CASTKSGSYNEQFF.

V and J are TRBV7-3 and TRBJ2-2, with D hard to call. Trimming cost V 1 base and J 7 bases, with 10 bases left between them. The CDR3 sequence is 14 residues long. The germline CDR1 and CDR2 sequences are SGHTA and FQGTGA. The CDR3 loop is CASSLNSGGGELFF. The CDR3 bases are TGTGCCAGCAGCTTAAATTCGGGTGGCGGGGAGCTGTTTTTT. Based on the CDR3 plus reference TRBV7-3 and TRBJ2-2, the full variable domain is GAGVSQTPSNKVTEKGKYVELRCDPISGHTALYWYRQSLGQGPEFLIYFQGTGAADDSGLPNDRFFAVRPEGSVSTLKIQRTERGDSAVYLCASSLNSGGGELFFGEGSRLTVL.

The CDR3 loop reads CASSLEQGRWTPLHF. CDR3 coding DNA: TGCGCCAGCAGCTTGGAACAGGGTCGGTGGACACCCCTCCACTTT. This rearrangement joins TRBV5-1 to TRBJ1-6, with D tentatively TRBD1 (6 bases). V was pared by 0 bases and J by 11 bases, with 15 bases between. From germline, CDR1 is SGHRS and CDR2 YFSETQ. The CDR3 contains 15 residues.

V usage is TRBV7-2 and J usage is TRBJ2-3; TRBD1 matches at 10 bases. The CDR3 loop spans 16 amino acids. Germline trimming cut 4 bases from V and 2 bases from J; bases unmatched to any gene: 6. Germline V gives CDR1 SGHTA, CDR2 FQGNSA. The CDR3 sequence: CASSSRDRGYTDTQYF. In DNA, the CDR3 is TGTGCCAGCAGCTCCCGGGACAGGGGATACACAGATACGCAGTATTTT.

The rearrangement uses TRBV6-1 and TRBJ1-5; 12 bases line up with TRBD1. CDR1 and CDR2 (germline): MNHNS, SASEGT. CDR3 length: 18 residues. After removal of 3 bases from V and 6 bases from J, the junction contained 12 bases not matched to a gene. CDR3 DNA sequence: TGTGCCAGCAGTGATTTCTTCGGGACAGGGGGCGAGGGTCAGCCCCAGCATTTT. It codes for CASSDFFGTGGEGQPQHF.

This chain uses TRBV6-5 with TRBJ1-5; no clear D gene. V was shortened by 0 bases and J by 0 bases, with 9 bases between the two germline ends. The CDR3 covers 16 residues. Per the germline V gene, CDR1 is MNHEY and CDR2 is SVGAGI. The CDR3 DNA is TGTGCCAGCAGTTACTCGGGCAGCGATAGCAATCAGCCCCAGCATTTT. Encoded protein: CASSYSGSDSNQPQHF.